The rows below give T cell receptor beta chains drawn from one sample of a study of blood T cells in healthy people across ages. TCRdb redid the calling of the 5' RACE reads with MiXCR, one entry per CDR3 protein. The sample yields about 780,000 distinct CDR3 sequences, around half seen once. Sequencing input: blood. The receptors here all came from an older man in good health. The CDR3 runs from the conserved cysteine through the conserved F or W. The order of the fields is V gene, J gene, clone size, D gene, CDR3 protein, CDR3 DNA. D genes are given only for firm matches. Clone size is shown for a subset of rows, as once, few, many or a class of expanded clone.

V: TRBV25-1
J: TRBJ2-6
size: -
D: TRBD1
CDR3: CASSDVGTGVSGANVLTF
DNA: TGTGCCAGCAGTGATGTCGGGACAGGGGTTTCTGGGGCCAACGTCCTGACTTTC

V: TRBV5-1
J: TRBJ2-5
size: -
D: -
CDR3: CASSLRLNLGETQYF
DNA: TGCGCCAGCAGCTTGAGGTTAAACCTGGGAGAGACCCAGTACTTC

V: TRBV10-3
J: TRBJ2-1
size: -
D: -
CDR3: CAISAGLASHNEQFF
DNA: TGTGCCATCAGTGCGGGGCTAGCCAGCCACAATGAGCAGTTCTTC

V: TRBV10-1
J: TRBJ2-5
size: -
D: -
CDR3: CASSEGQPRETQYF
DNA: TGCGCCAGCAGTGAGGGCCAACCTCGGGAGACCCAGTACTTC

V: TRBV5-1
J: TRBJ2-1
size: few
D: -
CDR3: CASQRSFRVHEQFF
DNA: TGCGCCAGCCAGAGGAGCTTTAGGGTCCATGAGCAGTTCTTC

V: TRBV28
J: TRBJ2-2
size: -
D: -
CDR3: CASSLLTGGELFF
DNA: TGTGCCAGCAGTCTATTGACTGGGGGGGAGCTGTTTTTT

V: TRBV27
J: TRBJ2-7
size: -
D: TRBD1
CDR3: CASSPGQGPSYEQYF
DNA: TGTGCCAGCAGTCCAGGACAGGGCCCCTCCTACGAGCAGTACTTC

V: TRBV5-1
J: TRBJ2-1
size: few
D: -
CDR3: CASSLSGPRFNEQFF
DNA: TGCGCCAGCAGCTTGAGTGGACCTCGGTTCAATGAGCAGTTCTTC

V: TRBV29-1
J: TRBJ2-7
size: -
D: TRBD2
CDR3: CSGTSGGYNEQYF
DNA: TGCAGCGGCACTAGCGGGGGGTACAATGAGCAGTACTTC

V: TRBV4-2
J: TRBJ2-4
size: -
D: -
CDR3: CASSQDPGSENIQYF
DNA: TGTGCCAGCAGCCAAGATCCCGGGAGTGAGAACATTCAGTACTTC

V: TRBV19
J: TRBJ2-1
size: -
D: -
CDR3: CASSPGGGRVDEQFF
DNA: TGTGCCAGTAGTCCTGGGGGAGGTCGGGTCGATGAGCAGTTCTTC

V: TRBV11-2
J: TRBJ2-7
size: many
D: TRBD2
CDR3: CASSRSGGTSSYEQYF
DNA: TGTGCCAGCAGCCGGAGCGGGGGCACGAGCTCCTACGAGCAGTACTTC

V: TRBV7-2
J: TRBJ1-1
size: few
D: -
CDR3: CASSLEGSQGTEAFF
DNA: TGTGCCAGCAGCTTAGAAGGGTCCCAGGGGACTGAAGCTTTCTTT

V: TRBV28
J: TRBJ2-7
size: -
D: TRBD2
CDR3: CASSVAGTSGSKYF
DNA: TGTGCCAGCAGTGTCGCCGGGACTAGCGGGAGTAAGTACTTC

V: TRBV27
J: TRBJ2-3
size: -
D: -
CDR3: CASSLTGAGPPDTQYF
DNA: TGTGCCAGCAGTTTGACCGGGGCAGGCCCTCCAGATACGCAGTATTTT

V: TRBV20-1
J: TRBJ2-7
size: -
D: TRBD1
CDR3: CSARDGMPDADRGRPSYEQYF
DNA: TGCAGTGCTAGAGACGGGATGCCCGATGCTGACAGGGGGCGACCATCCTACGAGCAGTACTTC

V: TRBV25-1
J: TRBJ2-1
size: -
D: -
CDR3: CASRAGADWNEQFF
DNA: TGTGCCAGCAGAGCAGGGGCCGATTGGAATGAGCAGTTCTTC

V: TRBV5-1
J: TRBJ2-7
size: -
D: TRBD2
CDR3: CASSPSGVGGEQYF
DNA: TGCGCCAGCAGCCCAAGCGGGGTGGGGGGTGAGCAGTACTTC

V: TRBV7-2
J: TRBJ1-2
size: -
D: TRBD1
CDR3: CASSLDGAGGLFGGYTF
DNA: TGTGCCAGCAGCTTAGACGGGGCAGGGGGCCTCTTCGGTGGCTACACCTTC

V: TRBV5-1
J: TRBJ2-1
size: once
D: -
CDR3: CASSLGDKHNEQFF
DNA: TGCGCCAGCAGCTTGGGGGACAAGCACAATGAGCAGTTCTTC

V: TRBV5-1
J: TRBJ1-2
size: -
D: -
CDR3: CASSLAREIDGYTF
DNA: TGCGCCAGCAGCTTAGCGAGGGAGATCGATGGCTACACCTTC

V: TRBV5-1
J: TRBJ2-2
size: -
D: TRBD2
CDR3: CASSPMTSGMEAGELFF
DNA: TGCGCCAGCAGCCCAATGACTAGCGGGATGGAGGCCGGGGAGCTGTTTTTT

V: TRBV20-1
J: TRBJ2-5
size: -
D: TRBD1
CDR3: CSAPQGEKQYF
DNA: TGCAGTGCTCCACAGGGGGAGAAGCAGTACTTC

V: TRBV7-7
J: TRBJ2-7
size: few
D: TRBD1
CDR3: CASSLEGQGVEQYF
DNA: TGTGCTAGCAGCTTAGAGGGACAGGGGGTTGAGCAGTACTTC

V: TRBV10-2
J: TRBJ2-7
size: few
D: -
CDR3: CASNTEGRNSYEQYF
DNA: TGCGCCAGCAACACGGAGGGTCGGAACTCCTACGAGCAGTACTTC

V: TRBV4-2
J: TRBJ2-7
size: -
D: TRBD1
CDR3: CASSLQGSSSYEQYF
DNA: TGTGCCAGCAGCCTACAGGGGTCAAGCTCCTACGAGCAGTACTTC

V: TRBV6-4
J: TRBJ2-3
size: -
D: TRBD2
CDR3: CASSAGTSGVTDTQYF
DNA: TGTGCCAGCAGTGCGGGCACTAGCGGAGTCACAGATACGCAGTATTTT

V: TRBV7-2
J: TRBJ2-7
size: few
D: TRBD2
CDR3: CASSSTGTSARAYEQYF
DNA: TGTGCCAGCAGCTCAACCGGGACTAGCGCTAGAGCTTACGAGCAGTACTTC

V: TRBV11-2
J: TRBJ2-5
size: few
D: TRBD2
CDR3: CASSLRGRAIETQYF
DNA: TGTGCCAGCAGCTTACGAGGGAGGGCCATAGAGACCCAGTACTTC

V: TRBV4-1
J: TRBJ2-3
size: -
D: -
CDR3: CASSQTSGRPDTQYF
DNA: TGCGCCAGCAGCCAGACAAGTGGCCGTCCAGATACGCAGTATTTT

V: TRBV9
J: TRBJ2-6
size: -
D: -
CDR3: CASSPPGLGANVLTF
DNA: TGTGCCAGCAGCCCCCCCGGATTGGGGGCCAACGTCCTGACTTTC

V: TRBV5-4
J: TRBJ2-1
size: -
D: TRBD2
CDR3: CASRPAGGPYNEQFF
DNA: TGTGCCAGCAGGCCAGCGGGAGGGCCCTACAATGAGCAGTTCTTC

V: TRBV12-3/TRBV12-4
J: TRBJ1-5
size: many
D: -
CDR3: CASSLASQGQPQHF
DNA: TGTGCCAGCAGTTTGGCCTCACAGGGTCAGCCCCAGCATTTT

V: TRBV13
J: TRBJ2-3
size: many
D: TRBD2
CDR3: CASSIAGGADTQYF
DNA: TGTGCCAGCAGCATAGCGGGTGGGGCAGATACGCAGTATTTT

V: TRBV7-2
J: TRBJ2-1
size: -
D: TRBD2
CDR3: CANSMGTRRGEQFF
DNA: TGTGCCAACAGCATGGGGACTAGGAGGGGTGAGCAGTTCTTC

V: TRBV4-3
J: TRBJ2-2
size: -
D: -
CDR3: CASSQAWAGELFF
DNA: TGCGCCAGCAGCCAAGCCTGGGCCGGGGAGCTGTTTTTT

V: TRBV7-8
J: TRBJ2-1
size: -
D: -
CDR3: CASSSSGGAAFGGEQFF
DNA: TGTGCCAGCAGCTCCAGCGGTGGGGCGGCTTTTGGGGGTGAGCAGTTCTTC

V: TRBV6-4
J: TRBJ2-7
size: -
D: TRBD2
CDR3: CASVELAGDEQYF
DNA: TGTGCCAGTGTGGAACTAGCGGGAGACGAGCAGTACTTC

V: TRBV27
J: TRBJ2-3
size: -
D: TRBD2
CDR3: CASSLHPSSGITDTQYF
DNA: TGTGCCAGCAGTTTACATCCATCTAGCGGTATAACGGATACGCAGTATTTT

V: TRBV12-3/TRBV12-4
J: TRBJ2-5
size: -
D: TRBD1
CDR3: CASSSHRGGTEIQYF
DNA: TGTGCCAGCAGTTCTCATCGAGGGGGCACAGAGATCCAGTACTTC

V: TRBV5-1
J: TRBJ1-5
size: -
D: -
CDR3: CASSLGVSSNQPQHF
DNA: TGCGCCAGCAGCTTGGGGGTTAGTAGCAATCAGCCCCAGCATTTT

V: TRBV3-1
J: TRBJ2-5
size: few
D: -
CDR3: CASSLGTSTYF
DNA: TGTGCCAGCAGCTTGGGGACCTCCACGTACTTC

V: TRBV20-1
J: TRBJ2-1
size: few
D: -
CDR3: CSATRQPSRNEQFF
DNA: TGCAGTGCTACTCGCCAGCCGTCGCGAAATGAGCAGTTCTTC

V: TRBV7-2
J: TRBJ2-4
size: many
D: -
CDR3: CASSPRNSAKNIQYF
DNA: TGTGCCAGCAGCCCTAGGAATTCGGCCAAAAACATTCAGTACTTC

V: TRBV18
J: TRBJ1-5
size: -
D: TRBD1
CDR3: CASSPDRGQPQHF
DNA: TGTGCCAGCTCACCAGACAGGGGCCAGCCCCAGCATTTT

V: TRBV4-3
J: TRBJ2-5
size: -
D: -
CDR3: CASSQEVTSKETQYF
DNA: TGCGCCAGCAGCCAAGAGGTGACTAGTAAGGAGACCCAGTACTTC

V: TRBV4-2
J: TRBJ1-4
size: few
D: TRBD1
CDR3: CASSDPGQGHEKLFF
DNA: TGTGCCAGCAGCGACCCGGGACAGGGACATGAAAAACTGTTTTTT

V: TRBV20-1
J: TRBJ2-1
size: few
D: -
CDR3: CSASSRDDEQFF
DNA: TGCAGTGCTTCTAGTAGAGACGATGAGCAGTTCTTC

V: TRBV15
J: TRBJ2-7
size: -
D: -
CDR3: CATSRVHFASEQYF
DNA: TGTGCCACCAGCAGAGTCCATTTTGCTAGCGAGCAGTACTTC

V: TRBV7-9
J: TRBJ2-3
size: -
D: TRBD1
CDR3: CASSLDDRGRADTQYF
DNA: TGTGCCAGCAGCTTAGACGACAGGGGGAGAGCAGATACGCAGTATTTT

V: TRBV29-1
J: TRBJ2-5
size: many
D: TRBD1
CDR3: CSVFGTGAFRYQETQYF
DNA: TGCAGCGTATTCGGGACAGGGGCCTTTCGGTACCAAGAGACCCAGTACTTC

V: TRBV7-9
J: TRBJ1-6
size: -
D: -
CDR3: CACNPVQSNSPLHF
DNA: TGTGCCTGCAACCCCGTACAGAGTAATTCACCCCTCCACTTT

V: TRBV11-2
J: TRBJ2-7
size: -
D: -
CDR3: CASSQSSPSEQYF
DNA: TGTGCCAGCAGCCAGAGTTCCCCATCCGAGCAGTACTTC